This T cell receptor beta chain was documented in a study of T cells after yellow fever vaccination. General observations from the study: A faster peak, day 5 versus 15, was reached by the weaker secondary response. The study re-detected most primary-vaccination clones after the booster (roughly 96% CD4, around 89% CD8). Although most clonotypes did not, a small share appeared in both CD4 and CD8 compartments.

Generation of TCR cDNA used 5'RACE template switching (which added a universal primer site and UMIs). TCRdb reanalysed the 5' RACE reads using MiXCR and keeps one entry per CDR3 protein. This sample has 300,000 to 450,000 distinct CDR3 sequences; about 6% occur once, and the top ten carry 15%. This clonotype has only a few counts. Its antigen is not identified. The germline gives CDR1 SGHTA, CDR2 FQGNSA. The ends were cut back, 2 bases at V and 2 bases at J, with 10 bases in the middle. This CDR3 is 15 amino acids long. The sample consisted of PBMCs, taken 5 days after the yellow fever booster vaccination. The TCR sequence derives from a man between 25 and 39 years old who received the YFV17D yellow fever vaccine. The chain uses TRBV7-2 and TRBJ2-1, with a tentative D call TRBD2 (5 bases). CDR3 sequence reads: CASSLRGSPYNEQFF. DNA of the CDR3: TGTGCCAGCAGCTTAAGAGGGAGCCCCTACAATGAGCAGTTCTTC.